These T cell receptor beta chains were read from a single sample in a study of response to subunit inactivated influenza vaccine. MiXCR, run by TCRdb on the RT-PCR reads, gives a single entry per CDR3 protein. Of 700,000 to 900,000 distinct CDR3 sequences listed, 20% to 25% are singletons. The starting material was PBMCs from blood, obtained around 5 days after vaccination. The source is a middle-aged man who received an inactivated influenza vaccine. Both conserved end residues are part of each CDR3. A D gene is named only where the DNA matches it firmly. The listing skips clone size in some rows; elsewhere it reads once, few, many or a size class.

DNA	CDR3	V	D	J	size
TGTGCCAGCACCTCAAAGGGGATAAGGACCGGGGAGCTGTTTTTT	CASTSKGIRTGELFF	TRBV12-3/TRBV12-4	.	TRBJ2-2	few
TGTGCCAGCAGTTTATTACCGGGGACAGGATCAAGCTCCTACGAGCAGTACTTC	CASSLLPGTGSSSYEQYF	TRBV28	TRBD1	TRBJ2-7	once
TGTGCCAGCAGTTTGTACGGGACAGCAAATTCACCCCTCCACTTT	CASSLYGTANSPLHF	TRBV27	TRBD1	TRBJ1-6	few
TGCAGTGCTAGAGTCCGACGGAGGGCAGGAACAGATACGCAGTATTTT	CSARVRRRAGTDTQYF	TRBV20-1	.	TRBJ2-3	.
TGTGCCAGCATACCGACTAGCGGGTACCAAGAGACCCAGTACTTC	CASIPTSGYQETQYF	TRBV7-6	TRBD2	TRBJ2-5	few
TGTGCCATCACGGGACAGGGTGGCGAGCAGTACTTC	CAITGQGGEQYF	TRBV10-3	TRBD1	TRBJ2-7	many
TGCAGTGCTAGGCGACAGGGGGCAACAGCGAACACCGGGGAGCTGTTTTTT	CSARRQGATANTGELFF	TRBV20-1	TRBD1	TRBJ2-2	.
TGCGCCAGCAGCCACGGGACTAGCCGGTCGGAGCAGTACTTC	CASSHGTSRSEQYF	TRBV4-3	TRBD2	TRBJ2-7	.
TGTGCCAGCAGTTACTCAGTTAGTTGGACTGAAGCTTTCTTT	CASSYSVSWTEAFF	TRBV6-2/TRBV6-3	.	TRBJ1-1	.
TGTGCCAGCAGCTTACAGGTCCCAGATACGCAGTATTTT	CASSLQVPDTQYF	TRBV7-2	.	TRBJ2-3	.
TGTGCCAGCAGGACGGTCGGGACAGGGGGCAATCAGCCCCAGCATTTT	CASRTVGTGGNQPQHF	TRBV6-2/TRBV6-3	TRBD1	TRBJ1-5	many
TGCAGTGCTAGAGATTATTTAGGAGATACGCAGTATTTT	CSARDYLGDTQYF	TRBV20-1	.	TRBJ2-3	many
TGTGCCAGCACCCACGGAAGGGGCGAAAAACTGTTTTTT	CASTHGRGEKLFF	TRBV12-3/TRBV12-4	.	TRBJ1-4	.
TGTGCCAGCAGTCCCTCAGAGGGTTACAATGAGCAGTTCTTC	CASSPSEGYNEQFF	TRBV12-3/TRBV12-4	.	TRBJ2-1	.
TGCGCCAGCAGCGTCCGGGACGGGAACACCGGGGAGCTGTTTTTT	CASSVRDGNTGELFF	TRBV5-1	.	TRBJ2-2	.
TGCGCCAGCACCTTACCTGGGGGCACAGGGGCCAACGTCCTGACTTTC	CASTLPGGTGANVLTF	TRBV5-1	.	TRBJ2-6	.
TGCAGTGCTAGAGCCCCGACAGGGACCGAGCAGTACTTC	CSARAPTGTEQYF	TRBV20-1	TRBD1	TRBJ2-7	many
TGTGCCAGCAGCTTGGCCGGGCGGCCAAACACTGAAGCTTTCTTT	CASSLAGRPNTEAFF	TRBV5-5	.	TRBJ1-1	once
TGTGCCAGCAGCATTACGTTCACAGAGACCCAGTACTTC	CASSITFTETQYF	TRBV12-3/TRBV12-4	.	TRBJ2-5	many
TGCAGTGCTAGCCCACCGGGGGAACAGTTCTTC	CSASPPGEQFF	TRBV20-1	.	TRBJ2-1	.
TGCAGCGTTGAAAAGGCGGGAGGGCCCTCAGATACGCAGTATTTT	CSVEKAGGPSDTQYF	TRBV29-1	TRBD2	TRBJ2-3	.
TGTGCCAGCAGCCCAAAACATAGGAACACTGAAGCTTTCTTT	CASSPKHRNTEAFF	TRBV7-2	.	TRBJ1-1	.
TGCGCCAGCAGCCACGGGGCCCACACCGGGGAGCTGTTTTTT	CASSHGAHTGELFF	TRBV4-3	.	TRBJ2-2	few
TGTGCCAGCAGCAATACTGACTACGAGCAGTACTTC	CASSNTDYEQYF	TRBV3-1	.	TRBJ2-7	.
TGTGCCAGCAGCTTTAGTAGTAGCGGTACCGGGGAGCTGTTTTTT	CASSFSSSGTGELFF	TRBV7-2	.	TRBJ2-2	few
TGTGCCAGCAGTTACCGAGGAGGGCCCACCACCCTCCACTTT	CASSYRGGPTTLHF	TRBV6-2/TRBV6-3	.	TRBJ1-6	.
TGCAGCGTTACAGGGACGGACACCGGGGAGCTGTTTTTT	CSVTGTDTGELFF	TRBV29-1	.	TRBJ2-2	.
TGTGCCATCAGTGAGAGGGACAGGATGTACGAGCAGTACTTC	CAISERDRMYEQYF	TRBV10-3	TRBD1	TRBJ2-7	.
TGTGCCAGCAGCACCCACAGGGGTTCCCTCAATGAGCAGTTCTTC	CASSTHRGSLNEQFF	TRBV14	TRBD1	TRBJ2-1	few
TGTGCCAGCGCTCCTCCTACAGGGGGCAGACGCTATGGCTACACCTTC	CASAPPTGGRRYGYTF	TRBV28	TRBD1	TRBJ1-2	many
TGTGCCAGCAGTTTAACAGGAGTAACTAATGAAAAACTGTTTTTT	CASSLTGVTNEKLFF	TRBV7-2	.	TRBJ1-4	few
TGTGCCAGCAGCTTAGGCGTTTGGGGGAGGCTCGACACCGGGGAGCTGTTTTTT	CASSLGVWGRLDTGELFF	TRBV11-2	.	TRBJ2-2	few
TGTGCCAGCAGCGGAGGGGGCGGTGATACGCAGTATTTT	CASSGGGGDTQYF	TRBV9	TRBD1	TRBJ2-3	.
TGTGCCAGCAGTTTACGCCGCAGGGGGCTATCTACTGGGGCCAACGTCCTGACTTTC	CASSLRRRGLSTGANVLTF	TRBV12-3/TRBV12-4	TRBD1	TRBJ2-6	.
TGCGCCAGCAGCTTGGCAGGAATCGCGGCTTTCTTT	CASSLAGIAAFF	TRBV5-1	.	TRBJ1-1	.
TGCGCCAGCAGCCCGTATCGGACAATAACCGGGGAGCTGTTTTTT	CASSPYRTITGELFF	TRBV5-1	.	TRBJ2-2	.
TGTGCCAGCAGCCAAGTCGGGCAGACTAGCGGGAGCGGCAATGAGCAGTTCTTC	CASSQVGQTSGSGNEQFF	TRBV4-2	TRBD2	TRBJ2-1	.
TGTGCCAGCAGCCCGACATATCCCAGCTCCTACGAGCAGTACTTC	CASSPTYPSSYEQYF	TRBV12-3/TRBV12-4	.	TRBJ2-7	few
TGCAGCTCCACACGGGGAACGGGGAGGTCTGAGACCCAGTACTTC	CSSTRGTGRSETQYF	TRBV29-1	.	TRBJ2-5	.
TGTGCCAGCAGTCCCAATCCCAGGGTGCCCAGCTCCTACAATGAGCAGTTCTTC	CASSPNPRVPSSYNEQFF	TRBV28	.	TRBJ2-1	.
TGTGCCAGCAGCTTATCCGGGACTAGCGACAATGAGCAGTTCTTC	CASSLSGTSDNEQFF	TRBV7-3	TRBD2	TRBJ2-1	.
TGTGCCAGCAGTCCCTTAGCGGGAGGGTTAACCTACGAGCAGTACTTC	CASSPLAGGLTYEQYF	TRBV27	TRBD2	TRBJ2-7	.
TGTGCCAGCAGCGCTAGGGGGAGGGCTTATGGCTACACCTTC	CASSARGRAYGYTF	TRBV9	.	TRBJ1-2	.
TGCAGTGCTAGAGATATGACTAGTTCAGATACGCAGTATTTT	CSARDMTSSDTQYF	TRBV20-1	.	TRBJ2-3	.
TGCGCCAGCAGCCAAGCGGGGCAAGCTAGAGGAAATCAGTTTTTT	CASSQAGQARGNQFF	TRBV4-1	.	TRBJ1-4	.
TGCGCCAGCAGCTTGCGTCGGGAGGACTCCCGGGGGTACAATGAGCAGTTCTTC	CASSLRREDSRGYNEQFF	TRBV5-1	TRBD2	TRBJ2-1	.
TGTGCCAGCAGCTTAGGCGGGGGGCTCGAGACCCAGTACTTC	CASSLGGGLETQYF	TRBV5-1	TRBD2	TRBJ2-5	many
TGTGCCAGCAGTTTCGGACAGGACGAGCAGTACTTC	CASSFGQDEQYF	TRBV12-3/TRBV12-4	TRBD1	TRBJ2-7	.
TGTGCCATCAGTAATCGAGCCGGGACAGGGGTAGGCAATGAGCAGTTCTTC	CAISNRAGTGVGNEQFF	TRBV10-3	TRBD1	TRBJ2-1	.
TGTGCCAGCAGCCCCTCACCTAGCGGGGGATACAATGAGCAGTTCTTC	CASSPSPSGGYNEQFF	TRBV11-2	TRBD2	TRBJ2-1	few
TGTGCCACCAGTGATCCGACAGGATTAGCCGGGGAGCTGTTTTTT	CATSDPTGLAGELFF	TRBV24-1	.	TRBJ2-2	few
TGTGCCAGCAGCTTCGGGGCTGGTAGCACAGATACGCAGTATTTT	CASSFGAGSTDTQYF	TRBV7-7	.	TRBJ2-3	many